This entry is about one T cell receptor beta chain. The data stem from a study of blood T cell repertoires in COVID-19. Study information: The United States, Italy and Spain provided the acute and convalescent COVID-19 samples. PBMCs, B-cell-depleted T cells, or T cells provided the cDNA or gDNA that made up the material.

In the original processing: How many nucleated cells were present was estimated from reference gene primer amplification. Assay: immunoSEQ multiplex PCR; the TCRdb copy retains only in-frame clones and omits some. That table gives V, J and clone size, and the DNA gave D and trimming. The sample includes a few hundred thousand clones, about 85% seen only once; the top ten take more than 10%. Germline CDR1 is SGHDT and CDR2 is YYEEEE. The CDR3 is 14 residues long. V was trimmed by 4 bases and J by 6 bases, leaving 13 bases between them. The sequenced material came from peripheral blood. This TCR came from a woman aged 18-29 years who had recovered from COVID-19. This chain uses TRBV5-6 with TRBJ1-4; D might be TRBD1 (5 bases). CDR3 sequence: CASSRPRQHEKLFF. For the CDR3, the DNA is TGTGCCAGCAGCCGACCGCGACAGCATGAAAAACTGTTTTTT.